These 8 T cell receptor beta chains originate from one sample sequenced in a study of CD8 T cells in Susac syndrome. Random hexamers were used to reverse transcribe an amount of roughly 0.5 to 1 ug RNA. TCRdb redid the calling of the immunoSEQ multiplex PCR reads with MiXCR, one entry per CDR3 protein. Among under 90,000 distinct CDR3 sequences listed, 85% to 95% were seen once. Sequencing used CD4+ T cells from PBMCs. These receptor sequences come from a human donor with Susac syndrome.

The V and J genes are TRBV7-9 and TRBJ1-1; TRBD1 is a possible D gene (5 bases). The germline CDR1 and CDR2 sequences are SEHNR and FQNEAQ (reference sequence). The CDR3 totals 16 residues. Trimming removed 0 bases at V and 6 bases at J, with 17 bases between. In DNA, the CDR3 is TGTGCCAGCAGCTTAGCGTTGGGGCCCAAGAGGGCTGAAGCTTTCTTT. It translates to CASSLALGPKRAEAFF.

The CDR3 reads CASSCDGFWHHQPQHF. The DNA for the CDR3 is TGTGCCAGCAGCTGTGATGGTTTTTGGCATCATCAGCCCCAGCATTTT. V and J are TRBV3-1 and TRBJ1-5; no clear D. Looked up from germline, CDR1 is LGHDT and CDR2 is YNNKEL (reference sequence). This CDR3 spans 16 amino acids. V was pared by 5 bases and J by 5 bases, with 19 bases between.

The rearrangement joins TRBV3-1 to TRBJ2-7; D tentatively fits TRBD1 or TRBD2 (5 bases each). V dropped 4 bases and J dropped 2 bases, with 15 bases sitting between them. From germline, CDR1 is LGHDT and CDR2 YNNKEL (reference sequence). The CDR3 has 15 residues. The CDR3 reads CASSLMGEAPYEQYF. The CDR3 DNA reads TGTGCCAGCAGCCTTATGGGGGAAGCTCCCTACGAGCAGTACTTC.

This clonotype was picked up a small number of times. V and J are TRBV6-1 and TRBJ1-5; unclear D gene. The V and J ends lost 6 bases and 7 bases respectively, with 10 bases between them. The CDR3 is made up of 12 amino acids. In germline, CDR1 is MNHNS, CDR2 SASEGT. The DNA for the CDR3 is TGTGCCAGCAGATTACCCCCCCAGCCCCAGCATTTT. This codes for CASRLPPQPQHF.

V usage is TRBV30 and J usage is TRBJ1-1; tentative D call: TRBD1 (5 bases). V lost 2 bases to trimming and J lost 7 bases, with 8 bases between them. CDR3 length: 11 residues. The germline V gene encodes CDR1 GTSNPN and CDR2 SVGIG (reference sequence). The CDR3 DNA reads TGTGCCTGGAGTCCTGACAGTGAAGCTTTCTTT. It codes for CAWSPDSEAFF.

This clonotype came up once. The chain joins TRBV29-1 to TRBJ2-1; 10 bases map to TRBD2. Trimming at V came to 5 bases and at J to 2 bases, leaving 6 bases not matched to a gene. The CDR3 is made up of 15 amino acids. Germline V gene sequence: CDR1 SQVTM, CDR2 ANQGSEA. The CDR3 region has the DNA TGCAGCGTTACCCCCCTAGCGGGGGCCTACAATGAGCAGTTCTTC. Its protein is CSVTPLAGAYNEQFF.

This chain's CDR3 is CATQPGLAGGSNEQFF. Written as DNA, the CDR3 is TGTGCCACTCAACCGGGACTAGCGGGGGGCAGCAATGAGCAGTTCTTC. This chain joins TRBV6-6 and TRBJ2-1; 15 bases line up with TRBD2. The trim removed 10 bases at V and 6 bases at J, leaving 10 bases unmatched. Germline lookup yields CDR1 MNHNY and CDR2 SVGAGI (reference sequence). The CDR3 covers 16 residues.

V gene TRBV12-3 or TRBV12-4 combines with J gene TRBJ2-1; possibly TRBD2 for D (5 bases). This CDR3 contains 12 residues. V was cut by 6 bases and J by 6 bases, with 9 bases left in between. CDR3 DNA sequence: TGTGCCAGCAGCCGGACTGTCAATGAGCAGTTCTTC. Its translation: CASSRTVNEQFF.